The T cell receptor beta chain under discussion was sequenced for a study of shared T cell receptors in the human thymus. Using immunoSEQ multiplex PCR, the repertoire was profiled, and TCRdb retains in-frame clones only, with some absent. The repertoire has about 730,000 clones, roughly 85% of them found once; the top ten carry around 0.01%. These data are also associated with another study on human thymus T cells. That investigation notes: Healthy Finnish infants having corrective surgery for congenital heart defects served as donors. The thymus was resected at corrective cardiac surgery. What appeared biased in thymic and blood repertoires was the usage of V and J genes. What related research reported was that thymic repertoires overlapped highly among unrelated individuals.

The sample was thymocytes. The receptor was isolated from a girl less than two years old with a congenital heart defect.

CDR3 nucleotide sequence: TGTGCCAGTAGTATCTTGGCCACTAGCAATCAGCCCCAGCATTTT. Translating it yields CASSILATSNQPQHF. The chain uses TRBV19 and TRBJ1-5; D remains unclear. This CDR3 region has 15 residues. Trimming took 3 bases from V and 0 from J, leaving 9 bases between them. Germline CDR1 LNHDA, CDR2 SQIVND (reference sequence).